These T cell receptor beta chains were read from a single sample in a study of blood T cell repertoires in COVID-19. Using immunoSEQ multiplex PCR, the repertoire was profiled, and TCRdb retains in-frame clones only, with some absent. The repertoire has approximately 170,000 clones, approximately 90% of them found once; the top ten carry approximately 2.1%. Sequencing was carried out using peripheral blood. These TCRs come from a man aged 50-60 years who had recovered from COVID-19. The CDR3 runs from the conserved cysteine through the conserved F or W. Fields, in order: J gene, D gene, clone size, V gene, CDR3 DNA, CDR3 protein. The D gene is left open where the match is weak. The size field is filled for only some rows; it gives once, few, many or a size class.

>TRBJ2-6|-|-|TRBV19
TGTGCCAGTAGCGCTTCCAGGCCGCCTTCTGGGGCCAACGTCCTGACTTTC
CASSASRPPSGANVLTF
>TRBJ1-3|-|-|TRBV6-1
TGTGCCAGCAGTGAAGGGGGAGGAAGGGGAAACACCATATATTTT
CASSEGGGRGNTIYF
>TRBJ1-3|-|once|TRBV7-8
TGTGCCAGCAGCCTTCGCTCGGGTTCGGGAGGTGGAAACACCATATATTTT
CASSLRSGSGGGNTIYF
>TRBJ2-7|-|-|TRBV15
TGTGCCACCAGCAGAACCTACAGCTACGAGCAGTACTTC
CATSRTYSYEQYF
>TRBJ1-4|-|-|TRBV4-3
TGCGCCAGCAGCTCCCGCCTTGGCAGCGGTTCTTTGAGAACTAATGAAAAACTGTTTTTT
CASSSRLGSGSLRTNEKLFF
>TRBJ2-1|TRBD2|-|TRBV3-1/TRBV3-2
TGTGCCAGTCGAGAGGGCGGGGGAGGAGATAAGCAGTTCTTC
CASREGGGGDKQFF
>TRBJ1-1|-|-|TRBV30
TGTGCCTGGAGTGTAGCGGGGAACACTGAAGCTTTCTTT
CAWSVAGNTEAFF
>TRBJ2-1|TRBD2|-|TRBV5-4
TGTGCCAGCAGCCTACTAGCGGGAGCCGGAAATGAGCAGTTCTTC
CASSLLAGAGNEQFF
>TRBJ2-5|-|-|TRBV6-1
TGTGCCAGCAGTGAAGCCTTGGGGCGGCGAGAGACCCAGTACTTC
CASSEALGRRETQYF
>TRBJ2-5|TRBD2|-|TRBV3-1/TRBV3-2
TGTGCCAGCGCCCCCTTGGGTAGCGGGAGAGAGACCCAGTACTTC
CASAPLGSGRETQYF
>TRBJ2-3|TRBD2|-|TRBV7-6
TGTGCCAGCAGCGATCCCCGGACTAGCGGGACGTCCCATACGCAGTATTTT
CASSDPRTSGTSHTQYF
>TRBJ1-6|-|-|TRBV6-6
TGTGCCAGCAGTTCAAGCAGGGGCTCTAATAATTCACCCCTCCACTTT
CASSSSRGSNNSPLHF
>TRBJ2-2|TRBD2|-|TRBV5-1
TGCGCCAGCAGCTTGGCTAGCGGAGCAACCGGGGAGCTGTTTTTT
CASSLASGATGELFF
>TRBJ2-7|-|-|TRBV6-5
TGTGCCAGCAGCGGAGGGAGCGCTAGCTCCTACGAGCAGTACTTC
CASSGGSASSYEQYF
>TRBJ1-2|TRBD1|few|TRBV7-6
TGTGCCAGCAGCTTAGCGCCCAGGGGGGACTATGGCTACACCTTC
CASSLAPRGDYGYTF